Presented here are 17 T cell receptor beta chains from one specimen sequenced in a study of CD8 T cells in ankylosing spondylitis. TCRdb re-analysed the 5' RACE reads in MiXCR, keeping a single row per CDR3 protein. The table shows a few hundred thousand distinct CDR3 sequences, with approximately 20% occurring only once. Sample: blood, either unsorted or a sorted T cell fraction (not recorded which). Every receptor here comes from a male donor with ankylosing spondylitis or in good health (not recorded which).

This rearrangement joins TRBV7-9 to TRBJ2-5, with 9 positions matching TRBD2. This CDR3 has 17 amino acids. The J segment lost 5 bases and the V segment lost 3 bases, leaving 13 bases of the junction unmatched. Germline CDR1 and CDR2: SEHNR and FQNEAQ (reference sequence). Here the CDR3 reads CASSFAAGGPLGETQYF. Here the CDR3 DNA reads TGTGCCAGCAGCTTTGCAGCGGGGGGCCCCCTGGGGGAGACCCAGTACTTC.

CDR3 amino acids: CASSLGQTREQYF. DNA for the CDR3: TGTGCCAGCAGTTTAGGACAGACCCGCGAGCAGTACTTC. The V and J genes are TRBV12-3 or TRBV12-4 and TRBJ2-7; a possible D gene is TRBD1 (5 bases). This CDR3 spans 13 amino acids. Trimming pared 1 base from V and 6 bases from J, leaving 10 bases between.

This clonotype was recorded a few times. V usage is TRBV5-6 and J usage is TRBJ2-7; 9 bases map to TRBD1. The CDR3 runs to 15 residues. Germline trimming cut 2 bases from V and 3 bases from J; bases unmatched to any gene: 6. The V gene's germline CDR1 is SGHDT and CDR2 YYEEEE. CDR3 sequence (DNA): TGTGCCAGCAGCTTCGGGACAGGGTCACTCTACGAGCAGTACTTC. Translation: CASSFGTGSLYEQYF. Combining the CDR3 with reference TRBV5-6 and TRBJ2-7 gives the whole variable domain DAGVTQSPTHLIKTRGQQVTLRCSPKSGHDTVSWYQQALGQGPQFIFQYYEEEERQRGNFPDRFSGHQFPNYSSELNVNALLLGDSALYLCASSFGTGSLYEQYFGPGTRLTVT.

The chain couples TRBV3-1 to TRBJ2-3; 7 bases agree with TRBD2. With 1 base clipped from V and 3 bases from J, the junction kept 4 bases outside the gene matches. Germline V gene sequence: CDR1 LGHDT, CDR2 YNNKEL (reference sequence). There are 15 residues in the CDR3. This chain's CDR3 is CASSQVWEGTDTQYF. The CDR3 bases are TGTGCCAGCAGCCAAGTGTGGGAGGGGACAGATACGCAGTATTTT.

Relative to its sample, this clonotype is medium-sized (0.01 to 0.1%). The CDR3 reads CSARVTGTDTQYF. The CDR3 DNA is TGCAGTGCTAGAGTCACGGGCACAGATACGCAGTATTTT. The chain joins TRBV20-1 to TRBJ2-3; D is unresolved. V was cut by 1 base and J by 1 base, with 6 bases left in between. CDR3 size: 13 residues. Germline loops: CDR1 DFQATT, CDR2 SNEGSKA (reference sequence).

V and J are TRBV6-1 and TRBJ2-1; D not resolved. The V gene's germline CDR1 is MNHNS and CDR2 SASEGT. Trimming left V 7 bases short and J 0 bases short, with 19 bases between. This CDR3 region has 17 residues. CDR3: CASTDPLGTSSYNEQFF. The CDR3 DNA sequence: TGTGCCAGCACAGATCCCCTAGGCACGAGCTCCTACAATGAGCAGTTCTTC.

This rearrangement joins TRBV7-9 to TRBJ2-7; D remains unclear. With 3 bases removed from V and 7 bases from J, the gap between germline ends came to 13 bases. This CDR3 has 13 amino acids. Germline V lookup: CDR1 SEHNR, CDR2 FQNEAQ (reference sequence). The CDR3, as DNA: TGTGCCAGCAGCTTGCCCCCGGGTGTTGAGCAGTACTTC. Encoded protein: CASSLPPGVEQYF.

This clonotype was observed a handful of times. This chain links TRBV2 with TRBJ2-1; TRBD1 might be the D (5 bases). The CDR3 has 16 amino acids. Germline CDR1 is SNHLY and CDR2 is FYNNEI. V was trimmed by 1 base and J by 4 bases, leaving 14 bases between them. CDR3 in amino acids: CASSEGGAPKYNEQFF. CDR3 sequence (DNA): TGTGCCAGCAGTGAAGGTGGGGCCCCCAAGTACAATGAGCAGTTCTTC.

This chain joins TRBV5-6 and TRBJ2-5; D is undetermined. The CDR3 totals 13 residues. Trimming stripped 0 bases from V and 5 bases from J, with 8 bases between. Per the germline V gene, CDR1 is SGHDT and CDR2 is YYEEEE. DNA of the CDR3: TGTGCCAGCAGCTTGGTGTCCTCCGAGACCCAGTACTTC. It encodes CASSLVSSETQYF.

The V call is TRBV28, the J call TRBJ2-7, with a weak D call TRBD1 (6 bases). The CDR3 spans 15 residues. Deletions cut 3 bases from V and 4 bases from J, with 16 bases between. Germline loops: CDR1 MDHEN, CDR2 SYDVKM. The CDR3 DNA is TGTGCCAGCAGTTTGGGGGCGGCGCAGGAATACGAGCAGTACTTC. Encoded protein: CASSLGAAQEYEQYF.

As DNA, the CDR3 is TGCAGTGCTGGACAGGTCGTGGGCACCTACAATGAGCAGTTCTTC. It specifies CSAGQVVGTYNEQFF. This chain connects TRBV20-1 to TRBJ2-1; TRBD1 aligns across 7 bases. The CDR3 runs to 15 residues. V shed 5 bases and J 2 bases; nucleotides not matched to a gene: 9. CDR1 and CDR2 from the germline V gene are DFQATT and SNEGSKA (reference sequence).

The genes are TRBV12-3 or TRBV12-4 and TRBJ2-3; TRBD2 aligns across 11 bases. V was clipped by 6 bases and J by 2 bases; unmatched bases: 4. The CDR3 has 15 residues. Here the CDR3 reads CASSPTSGVTDTQYF. The CDR3 region has the DNA TGTGCCAGCAGCCCGACTAGCGGGGTCACAGATACGCAGTATTTT.

This clonotype was seen a handful of times. The chain uses TRBV10-3 and TRBJ2-7, with D possibly matching TRBD2 (5 bases). The CDR3 is 13 residues long. Trimming left V 6 bases short and J 2 bases short, with 11 bases between. CDR1 is ENHRY and CDR2 is SYGVKD in the germline V gene. CDR3 amino acids: CAISLDGTYEQYF. Written as DNA, the CDR3 is TGTGCCATCAGCCTTGACGGGACCTACGAGCAGTACTTC.

This clonotype appeared a few times. V and J are TRBV25-1 and TRBJ1-6; unclear D gene. The V gene's germline CDR1 is MGHDK and CDR2 SYGVNS. Deletions cut 3 bases from V and 9 bases from J, with 9 bases between. The CDR3 extends over 13 amino acids. CDR3 DNA: TGTGCCAGCAGTGACTCTTGGGCTTCACCCCTCCACTTT. Amino acids: CASSDSWASPLHF. The variable domain in full, with the rest retrieved from reference TRBV25-1 and TRBJ1-6, is EADIYQTPRYLVIGTGKKITLECSQTMGHDKMYWYQQDPGMELHLIHYSYGVNSTEKGDLSSESTVSRIRTEHFPLTLESARPSHTSQYLCASSDSWASPLHFGNGTRLTVT.

This clonotype was observed a handful of times. The chain uses TRBV9 and TRBJ2-1, with D perhaps TRBD1 or TRBD2 (5 bases each). The CDR3 consists of 18 residues. The V gene lost 0 bases and the J gene lost 2 bases, with 18 bases spanning the gap. CDR1 and CDR2 from the germline V gene are SGDLS and YYNGEE. CDR3 residues: CASSVGVGVRGPYNEQFF. CDR3 DNA sequence: TGTGCCAGCAGCGTAGGGGTTGGGGTTCGGGGCCCCTACAATGAGCAGTTCTTC.

This clonotype has just a few counts. This chain joins TRBV4-2 and TRBJ2-3, with TRBD2 matching over 12 bases. Trimming cost V 0 bases and J 4 bases; bases outside gene matches: 14. Per the germline V gene, CDR1 is LGHNA and CDR2 is YNFKEQ. This CDR3 comprises 20 residues. The CDR3 loop reads CASSQDWASGGEGVADTQYF. The DNA for the CDR3 is TGTGCCAGCAGCCAAGATTGGGCTAGCGGGGGGGAAGGCGTCGCAGATACGCAGTATTTT.

V is TRBV6-2 or TRBV6-3 and J is TRBJ1-1, with TRBD1 matching over 8 bases. Germline V lookup: CDR1 MNHEY, CDR2 SVGEGT. V gave up 8 bases and J gave up 5 bases; unmatched junction bases: 13. This CDR3 comprises 15 residues. CDR3 nucleotides: TGTGCCAGCGGCCAGTCCCCAGGGGGCGAGACTGAAGCTTTCTTT. Amino acid sequence: CASGQSPGGETEAFF.